This T cell receptor (beta chain) was obtained from a study of T cell responses to AZD1222 COVID-19 vaccine. V was cut by 7 bases and J by 8 bases, with 6 bases left in between. CDR3 size: 10 residues. Germline CDR1 SNHLY, CDR2 FYNNEI. The data were produced by immunoSEQ multiplex PCR, yet TCRdb's version contains in-frame clones alone and is incomplete. The table shows about 160,000 clones, with 94% occurring only once. The chain is built from TRBV2 and TRBJ2-1, with D hard to call. The source of this sequence is an adult in good health. Here the sequenced sample was peripheral blood, taken on day 0 of AZD1222 vaccination. The CDR3, as DNA: TGTGCCAGCACGGGCTATGAGCAGTTCTTC. It translates to CASTGYEQFF. The variable domain in full, with the rest retrieved from reference TRBV2 and TRBJ2-1, is EPEVTQTPSHQVTQMGQEVILRCVPISNHLYFYWYRQILGQKVEFLVSFYNNEISEKSEIFDDQFSVERPDGSNFTLKIRSTKLEDSAMYFCASTGYEQFFGPGTRLTVL.